The 4 T cell receptor beta chains reported below all come from one sample, sequenced in a study of blood T cell repertoires in COVID-19. Method: immunoSEQ multiplex PCR; TCRdb's copy keeps in-frame clones and lacks some. The data contain under 150,000 clones, about 87% of them seen just once; the ten biggest clones take up around 26%. The specimen was peripheral blood. The receptors stem from a human donor in a cohort sampled during active COVID-19.

This chain links TRBV5-1 with TRBJ1-2; 7 bases are a match to TRBD1. The germline gives CDR1 SGHRS, CDR2 YFSETQ. This CDR3 contains 12 residues. V gave up 4 bases and J gave up 7 bases; unmatched junction bases: 4. The CDR3 region has the DNA TGCGCCAGCAGCCCGGACAGGTTTGGCTACACCTTC. Amino acid sequence: CASSPDRFGYTF.

The rearrangement links TRBV11-2 to TRBJ1-6; 7 nucleotides line up with TRBD1. Per germline, CDR1 SGHAT and CDR2 FQNNGV. CDR3 length: 18 residues. With V trimmed by 6 bases and J by 5 bases, 16 bases remained unmatched. CDR3 bases: TGTGCCAGCAGGCCCATACAGGGGCCGCTGGAGGATAATTCACCCCTCCACTTT. Translation: CASRPIQGPLEDNSPLHF. The full variable domain, completed using reference TRBV11-2 and TRBJ1-6, is EAGVAQSPRYKIIEKRQSVAFWCNPISGHATLYWYQQILGQGPKLLIQFQNNGVVDDSQLPKDRFSAERLKGVDSTLKIQPAKLEDSAVYLCASRPIQGPLEDNSPLHFGNGTRLTVT.

The chain uses TRBV5-1 and TRBJ2-1; maybe TRBD1 (6 bases). Germline CDR1 SGHRS, CDR2 YFSETQ. V was trimmed by 4 bases and J by 7 bases, leaving 18 bases between them. The CDR3 spans 15 residues. For the CDR3, the DNA is TGCGCCAGCAGCCCCGGCAGGGGCCTAGGAAATGAGCAGTTCTTC. Residues: CASSPGRGLGNEQFF.

The chain is built from TRBV7-8 and TRBJ2-2, with 11 bases fitting TRBD1. CDR1 is SGHVS and CDR2 is FQNEAQ in the germline V gene. Unmatched junction bases numbered 7, after V lost 1 base and J lost 3 bases. CDR3 length: 18 amino acids. In nucleotides, the CDR3 is TGTGCCAGCAGCTTAGGGGTCCCGGGACAGGGGGACACCGGGGAGCTGTTTTTT. Protein sequence: CASSLGVPGQGDTGELFF.